This T cell receptor beta chain was found in a study of PD-1 blockade in mismatch repair-deficient tumors. Study overall: Enrolled about 2013-2017, patients had progressing, pretreated mismatch repair-deficient cancers of about a dozen types.

Study outcomes and limitations: Tumor-resident clones, often undetectable pretreatment in blood, expanded then contracted after pembrolizumab.

Of note for this clone: Its cognate antigen is unknown.

Generated by immunoSEQ multiplex PCR, the TCRdb table keeps only in-frame clones and is missing some. Of about 22,000 clones listed, approximately 84% were seen once; the top ten hold under 20%. V lost 5 bases to trimming and J lost 5 bases, with 17 bases between them. Germline values: CDR1 MDHEN, CDR2 SYDVKM. The CDR3 runs to 15 residues. The receptor was isolated from an adult with mismatch repair-deficient cancer. The specimen was peripheral blood, collected 2 weeks after starting pembrolizumab. V usage is TRBV28 and J usage is TRBJ2-3; D may be TRBD1 (6 bases). The CDR3 is CASSPGRGTQDTQYF. For the CDR3, the DNA is TGTGCCAGCAGTCCAGGAAGGGGGACCCAAGATACGCAGTATTTT.